This T cell receptor (beta chain) was sequenced during a study of radiation and T cells in renal cell carcinoma. As to time point: blood 4 weeks post-SBRT, at nephrectomy. Indicated treatment: 15 Gy SBRT to primary tumor, nephrectomy 4 weeks later. The sample holds a few counts of this clone. One end of the junction does not line up with germline, which may come from a read error. The table came from immunoSEQ multiplex PCR; TCRdb's copy has only in-frame clones and leaves some out. There are about 77,000 clones in the sample; over 80% occur only once, and under 2.5% lies in the top ten. This TCR was sampled from a woman aged 55-70 years with renal cell carcinoma. This material consisted of blood, taken from a patient whose treatment included radiotherapy and nephrectomy.

The CDR3 bases are TGTGCTAGCAGCGCGGAGGCTGGCACTGAAGCTTTCTTT. It is translated as CASSAEAGTEAFF. The V and J genes are TRBV7-7 and TRBJ1-1; D not resolved. This CDR3 has 13 residues. The germline V gene encodes CDR1 SSHAT and CDR2 FNYEAQ (reference sequence).